This entry lists 8 T cell receptor beta chains sequenced from one sample in a study of T cells in Graves' hyperthyroidism and ophthalmopathy. Amplification of TCR beta CDR3 regions was performed using RNA transcripts as template. The TCR CDR3 was amplified in a first-round RT-PCR using the HTBI primer set. Via MiXCR, TCRdb re-called the multiplex PCR reads, giving one row per CDR3 protein. The data contain nearly 750,000 distinct CDR3 sequences, around a third of them singletons. The sample consisted of blood. The receptors were sampled from a woman between 40 and 50 years old with Graves' hyperthyroidism.

The chain carries TRBV2 and TRBJ1-4; D ambiguous. The CDR3 is 13 amino acids. Germline values: CDR1 SNHLY, CDR2 FYNNEI. V was trimmed by 1 base and J by 8 bases, leaving 8 bases between them. The CDR3 sequence is CASSEVWEEKLFF. The CDR3, as DNA: TGTGCCAGCAGTGAAGTGTGGGAGGAAAAACTGTTTTTT. Full variable domain (remainder filled in from reference TRBV2 and TRBJ1-4): EPEVTQTPSHQVTQMGQEVILRCVPISNHLYFYWYRQILGQKVEFLVSFYNNEISEKSEIFDDQFSVERPDGSNFTLKIRSTKLEDSAMYFCASSEVWEEKLFFGSGTQLSVL.

The chain combines TRBV20-1 with TRBJ1-4; D uncertain. This CDR3 has 14 residues. Looked up from germline, CDR1 is DFQATT and CDR2 is SNEGSKA (reference sequence). Trimming pared 5 bases from V and 0 bases from J, leaving 10 bases between. This CDR3 reads CSASEASTNEKLFF. In DNA, the CDR3 is TGCAGTGCTTCAGAGGCTTCAACTAATGAAAAACTGTTTTTT.

This rearrangement joins TRBV19 to TRBJ1-1, with TRBD1 as a possible D gene (5 bases). The CDR3 is 13 residues long. Trimming left V 8 bases short and J 0 bases short, with 10 bases between. Germline lookup yields CDR1 LNHDA and CDR2 SQIVND (reference sequence). CDR3 region: CASVGTVNTEAFF. CDR3 coding DNA: TGTGCCAGTGTTGGGACGGTGAACACTGAAGCTTTCTTT.

This clonotype showed up just a few times. The chain links TRBV6-5 to TRBJ1-2; D gene unclear. The CDR3 length is 13 residues. The germline V gene has CDR1 MNHEY and CDR2 SVGAGI. Trimming left V 6 bases short and J 1 base short, with 9 bases between. CDR3 coding DNA: TGTGCCAGCAGCCTGACCTATAACTATGGCTACACCTTC. This sequence encodes CASSLTYNYGYTF.

The chain combines TRBV5-5 with TRBJ2-7, with D perhaps TRBD1 (5 bases). The germline gives CDR1 SGHKS, CDR2 YYEKEE (reference sequence). The ends were cut back, 0 bases at V and 6 bases at J, with 10 bases in the middle. CDR3 length: 13 amino acids. The CDR3 DNA reads as TGTGCCAGCAGCTTGGCCAGGGCTCCCGAGCAGTACTTC. It translates to CASSLARAPEQYF.

In this sample, this clonotype turned up a few times. The chain uses TRBV20-1 and TRBJ1-1, with a possible D match to TRBD1 (6 bases). This CDR3 has 12 amino acids. Germline-derived CDR1 and CDR2 are DFQATT and SNEGSKA (reference sequence). V shed 6 bases and J shed 5 bases, with 13 bases lying between them. The CDR3 DNA sequence: TGCAGTGCGACAAGGGGGAGGACTGAAGCTTTCTTT. It specifies CSATRGRTEAFF.

In the case of this clonotype: Being one base from a much bigger clone, this may be a read error. V usage is TRBV12-3 or TRBV12-4 and J usage is TRBJ2-5, with unresolved D. The CDR3 extends over 12 amino acids. In DNA form, the CDR3 reads TGTGTCAGCAGTCAGAGGACAGAGACCCAGTACTTC. The encoded protein is CVSSQRTETQYF.

This clonotype was observed a single time. In this CDR3 the conserved last residue, phenylalanine or tryptophan, is missing, so a read error is likely. The V and J genes are TRBV10-1 and TRBJ1-2; D is uncertain. Germline lookup yields CDR1 WNHNN and CDR2 SYGVQD (reference sequence). V lost 0 bases and J lost 2, with 13 bases in between. CDR3 length equals 16 residues. The CDR3 coding sequence is TGCGCCAGCAGTGAGTCGCCGAAAGAAAGGAACTATGGCTACACCCTC. It codes for CASSESPKERNYGYTL.